This entry concerns a single T cell receptor beta chain. The antigen is unknown. Every donor was a Caucasian adult from Nashville, Tennessee. This entry belongs to a study of shared clonotypes between healthy human individuals. Study summary: Serving as donors were two women and a few men, whose ages spanned 18 to 49.

Authors' analysis steps: Junction-only immunoSEQ sequences carried no quality scores, so filtering differed. Sequenced by immunoSEQ multiplex PCR; TCRdb stores in-frame clones only, minus some. For V, J and clone size, that table is used; D and trimming come from the DNA. The sample records 450,000 to 500,000 clones, about three quarters being singletons. The V and J ends lost 0 bases and 9 bases respectively, with 8 bases between them. CDR3 length: 12 residues. Germline V gene lookup returns CDR1 SEHNR and CDR2 FQNEAQ (reference sequence). Regarding the study as a whole: Owing to a small donor count, the genetic and exposure-history diversity represented was limited.

The sequence came from a woman aged 40 to 50 in good health. Some clones in this sample may be carry-over from other donors' samples. The chain carries TRBV7-9 and TRBJ1-2; TRBD1 might be the D (5 bases). The sample was PBMCs. CDR3 residues: CASSLAEGSYTF. In DNA form, the CDR3 reads TGTGCCAGCAGCTTAGCTGAGGGGAGCTACACCTTC.